This TCR beta chain was retrieved from a study of shared clonotypes between healthy human individuals. Under the authors' procedure: ImmunoSEQ output lacked quality scores and full-length reads, limiting matched filtering. Using immunoSEQ multiplex PCR, the repertoire was profiled, and TCRdb retains in-frame clones only, with some absent. V and J calls plus clone size are reproduced from that table; the DNA served to infer D and trimming. In the table there are millions of clones, around 93% of which are singletons. V gave up 4 bases and J gave up 4 bases; unmatched junction bases: 2. This CDR3 has 13 residues. In germline, CDR1 is SGDLS, CDR2 YYNGEE. As regards this clone: The identical CDR3 is also encoded by other nucleotide sequences in the sample.

CD8 cells classed as naive were CD45RO-negative and positively selected for CCR7, excluding terminally differentiated effector memory CD45RA+ cells. The TCR was taken from a man between 18 and 29 years old in good health. Some clones in this sample may be carry-over from other donors' samples. Sequenced sample: naive CD8+ T cells from PBMCs. The chain is built from TRBV9 and TRBJ1-2; 9 bases fit TRBD1. As DNA, the CDR3 is TGTGCCAGCAGCACAGGGGGCTCCTATGGCTACACCTTC. Protein product: CASSTGGSYGYTF.